Following are 25 T cell receptor beta chains from one sample sequenced in a study of blood T cells in healthy people across ages. Primed by a sample-barcoded 5' primer and a J-beta primer mix, a second PCR proceeded for 7 to 11 cycles. TCRdb passed the 5' RACE reads through MiXCR, listing each CDR3 protein once. Of around 800,000 distinct CDR3 sequences in the sample, 25% to 30% were seen once. The sample was also linked to a second study, of T cells of mothers and their children.

Material for sequencing was blood. These receptors were taken from a boy under 18 in good health.

This chain connects TRBV7-2 to TRBJ2-4; a possible D gene is TRBD2 (6 bases). This CDR3 contains 15 residues. Germline loops: CDR1 SGHTA, CDR2 FQGNSA. V lost 3 bases and J lost 0, with 9 bases in between. CDR3 in DNA: TGTGCCAGCAGCTTGGACTATTTAGCCAAAAACATTCAGTACTTC. Translated, it gives CASSLDYLAKNIQYF.

This chain uses TRBV5-5 with TRBJ1-6, with 10 bases matching TRBD1. After removal of 3 bases from V and 12 bases from J, the junction contained 0 bases not matched to a gene. There are 12 residues in the CDR3. Germline V gene sequence: CDR1 SGHKS, CDR2 YYEKEE (reference sequence). CDR3 protein: CASSWDRGPLHF. The CDR3, as DNA: TGTGCCAGCAGCTGGGACAGGGGACCCCTCCACTTT.

This clonotype has just a few counts. This chain joins TRBV3-1 and TRBJ2-2; D call uncertain. Deletions cut 7 bases from V and 1 base from J, with 4 bases between. The CDR3 is 12 residues long. The V gene's germline CDR1 is LGHDT and CDR2 YNNKEL (reference sequence). CDR3 DNA: TGTGCCAGCAACAGGAACACCGGGGAGCTGTTTTTT. Translated, it gives CASNRNTGELFF.

In this sample, this clonotype turned up a few times. The chain combines TRBV5-1 with TRBJ1-2; D gene unclear. V was clipped by 4 bases and J by 8 bases, with 21 bases between them. CDR3 length: 15 residues. In germline, CDR1 is SGHRS, CDR2 YFSETQ. The CDR3 DNA sequence: TGCGCCAGCAGCGATGTCACCCGGGATTTAGGGGGCTACACCTTC. It translates to CASSDVTRDLGGYTF.

This clonotype occurred a few times. The chain is built from TRBV5-1 and TRBJ1-2, with TRBD1 matching over 8 bases. The junction had 8 bases not matched to a gene; V was cut back by 0 bases and J by 4 bases. The CDR3 has 16 amino acids. Per germline, CDR1 SGHRS and CDR2 YFSETQ. This chain's CDR3 is CASSLDPGGATYGYTF. In DNA, the CDR3 is TGCGCCAGCAGCTTGGACCCAGGGGGCGCGACCTATGGCTACACCTTC.

The DNA of the CDR3 is TGTGCCAGCAGCCCCGGGCCCTACACTGAAGCTTTCTTT. Encoded protein: CASSPGPYTEAFF. This chain joins TRBV11-1 and TRBJ1-1; D unresolved. Germline CDR1 SGHAT, CDR2 FQDESV (reference sequence). The CDR3 has 13 residues. With 5 bases removed from V and 3 bases from J, the gap between germline ends came to 10 bases.

The chain employs TRBV7-9 and TRBJ1-3; no definite D call. The CDR3 consists of 13 residues. Trimming took off 8 bases at V and 0 bases at J, with 8 bases between the two ends. Germline V gene lookup returns CDR1 SEHNR and CDR2 FQNEAQ (reference sequence). For the CDR3, the DNA is TGTGCCAGCTCTTCAGGCTCTGGAAACACCATATATTTT. Protein: CASSSGSGNTIYF.

This clonotype has ten or more counts. V is TRBV2 and J is TRBJ1-2; D not certain. The germline gives CDR1 SNHLY, CDR2 FYNNEI. The ends were cut back, 0 bases at V and 4 bases at J, with 9 bases in the middle. The CDR3 sequence is 14 residues long. The CDR3 reads CASSEASRGYGYTF. DNA of the CDR3: TGTGCCAGCAGTGAAGCAAGCCGGGGCTATGGCTACACCTTC.

This clonotype turned up a few times. The V and J genes are TRBV5-1 and TRBJ1-1; no firm D call. V was shortened by 1 base and J by 1 base, with 8 bases between the two germline ends. CDR1 and CDR2 (germline): SGHRS, YFSETQ. CDR3 size: 14 residues. CDR3 sequence (DNA): TGCGCCAGCAGCTTGAGGTCAAGGAACACTGAAGCTTTCTTT. Protein sequence: CASSLRSRNTEAFF.

CDR3 nucleotide sequence: TGTGCCAGCGAAGTAGGAGGGAGCAATCAGCCCCAGCATTTT. It codes for CASEVGGSNQPQHF. The gene calls are TRBV6-6 and TRBJ1-5; the D is unclear. Germline V gives CDR1 MNHNY, CDR2 SVGAGI (reference sequence). The CDR3 is 14 residues long. V lost 8 bases and J lost 1, with 12 bases in between.

The sample holds a few counts of this clonotype. No DNA is shown, since the ends of the CDR3 on it are uncertain; the CDR3 is the one TCRdb lists. The chain recombines TRBV21-1 with TRBJ2-1; the DNA was not compared with TRBD2, the D call given in the table. TRBV21-1 has pseudogene status. 16 amino acids form the CDR3, both terminal residues included. CDR3 protein: CAKGVAGGIPINEQFF.

The rearrangement links TRBV2 to TRBJ2-3; D unresolved. V lost 5 bases and J lost 0, with 9 bases in between. Looked up from germline, CDR1 is SNHLY and CDR2 is FYNNEI. CDR3 length: 14 residues. In nucleotides, the CDR3 is TGTGCCAGCAGTTGGACCTCTAGCACAGATACGCAGTATTTT. It yields the protein CASSWTSSTDTQYF.

This chain joins TRBV6-5 and TRBJ2-5; possibly TRBD2 for D (5 bases). The V end lost 2 bases, the J end lost 2 bases, and 9 bases lay between the germline ends. Germline V gene lookup returns CDR1 MNHEY and CDR2 SVGAGI. This CDR3 comprises 14 residues. The CDR3, as DNA: TGTGCCAGCAGTTACGCCGGGGTACAAGAGACCCAGTACTTC. It codes for CASSYAGVQETQYF.

There are a few counts of this clonotype. The CDR3 bases are TGTGCCAGCAGCCCCTTTAGGGGGTTCTCTGGGGCCAACGTCCTGACTTTC. It codes for CASSPFRGFSGANVLTF. The rearrangement uses TRBV9 and TRBJ2-6, with a weak D call TRBD1 (6 bases). The CDR3 covers 17 residues. From germline, CDR1 is SGDLS and CDR2 YYNGEE. V was shortened by 4 bases and J by 0 bases, with 14 bases between the two germline ends.

This chain connects TRBV10-3 to TRBJ1-4, with 7 bases aligning to TRBD1. The V and J ends lost 2 bases and 6 bases, in that order; junction bases with no gene match: 3. Germline V gene sequence: CDR1 ENHRY, CDR2 SYGVKD. CDR3 size: 14 residues. The DNA for the CDR3 is TGTGCCATCAGTGAGGCCAGGGGGGATGAAAAACTGTTTTTT. It translates to CAISEARGDEKLFF.

The rearrangement links TRBV29-1 to TRBJ2-7; 7 positions match TRBD1. The CDR3 totals 14 residues. The germline V gene encodes CDR1 SQVTM and CDR2 ANQGSEA. Trimming cost V 6 bases and J 2 bases; bases outside gene matches: 10. CDR3 DNA: TGCAGCGTCCCCAAGGGCCAGGGGGCCTACGAGCAGTACTTC. Translation: CSVPKGQGAYEQYF.

A few counts support this clonotype. This rearrangement joins TRBV5-1 to TRBJ2-7, with 8 positions matching TRBD1. Germline values: CDR1 SGHRS, CDR2 YFSETQ. The ends lost 1 base at V and 3 bases at J; junction bases unmatched: 6. The CDR3 loop spans 15 amino acids. The CDR3 nucleotides are TGCGCCAGCAGCTTGCGTCCGGGACAGGTCTACGAGCAGTACTTC. This gives the protein CASSLRPGQVYEQYF.

This clonotype has ten or more counts. The chain is built from TRBV7-3 and TRBJ1-1; D ambiguous. Germline CDR1 reads SGHTA; CDR2 reads FQGTGA. The CDR3 is 13 residues long. With 3 bases removed from V and 3 bases from J, the gap between germline ends came to 8 bases. The CDR3 loop is CASSLLLDTEAFF. The CDR3, as DNA: TGTGCCAGCAGCTTGCTCCTTGACACTGAAGCTTTCTTT.

This clonotype has only a few counts. The chain employs TRBV5-1 and TRBJ2-3; D gene uncertain. The germline V gene encodes CDR1 SGHRS and CDR2 YFSETQ. The V and J ends lost 0 bases and 4 bases respectively, with 12 bases between them. The CDR3 sequence is 15 residues long. CDR3 coding DNA: TGCGCCAGCAGCTTGGTGTTAGAGGCCCCAGATACGCAGTATTTT. This encodes CASSLVLEAPDTQYF.

This clonotype has a handful of counts. This chain joins TRBV12-3 or TRBV12-4 and TRBJ2-3; tentative D call: TRBD1 (6 bases). The CDR3 is 15 residues long. V was cut by 1 base and J by 2 bases, with 10 bases left in between. CDR3 sequence (DNA): TGTGCCAGCAGTTTAGGGACAGCCTTCACAGATACGCAGTATTTT. The encoded protein is CASSLGTAFTDTQYF.

The V call is TRBV4-2, the J call TRBJ2-6, with D unresolved. CDR3 size: 17 residues. Germline CDR1 and CDR2: LGHNA and YNFKEQ. Trimming took off 0 bases at V and 3 bases at J, with 12 bases between the two ends. The CDR3 nucleotides are TGTGCCAGCAGCCAAGACGTGTCAGGTAATGGGGCCAACGTCCTGACTTTC. Amino acids: CASSQDVSGNGANVLTF.

The chain joins TRBV20-1 to TRBJ2-1; TRBD2 matches 12 bases. V was clipped by 3 bases and J by 10 bases; unmatched bases: 7. This CDR3 contains 14 residues. Per germline, CDR1 DFQATT and CDR2 SNEGSKA (reference sequence). The DNA of the CDR3 is TGCAGTGCTAGCCCTAGCGGGGGGGCAAAAGAGCAGTTCTTC. It encodes CSASPSGGAKEQFF.

This chain uses TRBV14 with TRBJ2-7; no reliable D call. CDR1 SGHDN and CDR2 FVKESK come from the germline V gene. There are 11 residues in the CDR3. With 3 bases removed from V and 3 bases from J, the gap between germline ends came to 3 bases. The CDR3 here is CASSQFYEQYF. For the CDR3, the DNA is TGTGCCAGCAGCCAGTTCTACGAGCAGTACTTC.

This clonotype was seen a few times. This may arise from a read error, as a much more abundant clone is one base away. The chain links TRBV2 to TRBJ2-3; tentative D call: TRBD2 (6 bases). The CDR3 length is 15 residues. Germline V gene data show CDR1 as SNHLY and CDR2 as FYNNEI. The CDR3 DNA is TGTGCCAGCAGGGCGCAGGGACTGCGCACAGATACGCGGTATTTT. Its protein product is CASRAQGLRTDTRYF.

As regards this clonotype: This could be a read error, since a much larger clone is one nucleotide away. This rearrangement joins TRBV12-3 or TRBV12-4 to TRBJ1-4; 11 bases agree with TRBD1. The CDR3 is 15 residues long. The V and J ends lost 6 bases and 12 bases, in that order; junction bases with no gene match: 12. CDR3 sequence: CASSLRTGGREELFF. The CDR3 nucleotides read TGTGCCAGCAGCCTGAGGACAGGGGGCAGAGAAGAACTGTTTTTT.